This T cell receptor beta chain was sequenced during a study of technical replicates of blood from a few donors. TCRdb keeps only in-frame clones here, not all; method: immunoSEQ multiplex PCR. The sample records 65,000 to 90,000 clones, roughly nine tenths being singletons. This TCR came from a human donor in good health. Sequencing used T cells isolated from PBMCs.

The CDR3 coding sequence is TGTGCCAGCTCGACCGGGACAGGGGCCTCGAACACTGAAGCTTTCTTT. Translated: CASSTGTGASNTEAFF. The chain uses TRBV18 and TRBJ1-1; TRBD1 matches 10 bases. CDR3 length equals 16 residues. Germline-derived CDR1 and CDR2 are KGHSH and LQKENI. The V gene end was trimmed by 6 bases and the J gene end by 1 base; junction bases not matched to a gene: 8. The whole variable domain, filled in from reference TRBV18 and TRBJ1-1, reads NAGVMQNPRHLVRRRGQEARLRCSPMKGHSHVYWYRQLPEEGLKFMVYLQKENIIDESGMPKERFSAEFPKEGPSILRIQQVVRGDSAAYFCASSTGTGASNTEAFFGQGTRLTVV.